This T cell receptor (beta chain) was obtained from a study of blood T cell repertoires in COVID-19. On the study more broadly: Researchers got acute and convalescent COVID-19 samples from the United States, Italy and Spain. In each case, the material was cDNA or gDNA derived from T cells, B-cell-depleted T cells, or PBMCs.

Using immunoSEQ multiplex PCR, the repertoire was profiled, and TCRdb retains in-frame clones only, with some absent. The top ten clones hold about 9.2% of a sample with 200,000 to 300,000 clones, roughly 86% of them seen once. V dropped 4 bases and J dropped 1; count of bases not matched to a gene: 7. Germline loops: CDR1 SGHRS, CDR2 YFSETQ. This CDR3 spans 16 amino acids. This clonotype was obtained from a man aged 40-50 years who had recovered from COVID-19. The rearrangement links TRBV5-1 to TRBJ1-1; 10 nucleotides align to TRBD1. The specimen sequenced was peripheral blood. The CDR3: CASSAGTGAGNTEAFF. The CDR3 DNA reads TGCGCCAGCAGCGCCGGGACAGGGGCCGGGAACACTGAAGCTTTCTTT. Drawing the rest from reference TRBV5-1 and TRBJ1-1, the complete variable domain is KAGVTQTPRYLIKTRGQQVTLSCSPISGHRSVSWYQQTPGQGLQFLFEYFSETQRNKGNFPGRFSGRQFSNSRSEMNVSTLELGDSALYLCASSAGTGAGNTEAFFGQGTRLTVV.